This is a list of T cell receptor beta chains from one sample in a study of naive and memory T cell subsets. TCRdb used MiXCR to reprocess the UMI-ligation and nested PCR reads, holding one entry per CDR3 protein. The sample shows fewer than 30,000 distinct CDR3 sequences, over 4% of them seen only once. The specimen sequenced was blood. The source of these receptors is an adult in good health. CDR3s include the opening cysteine and the closing phenylalanine or tryptophan. The D gene is left open where the match is weak. The size entry is marked missing in some rows and otherwise reads once, few, many or a size class.

clone_size	v_call	d_call	j_call	cdr3_nt	cdr3_aa
-	TRBV5-1	TRBD1	TRBJ2-7	TGCGCCAGCAGCCCGACACGACAGGGTTCCTACGAGCAGTACTTC	CASSPTRQGSYEQYF
many	TRBV9	-	TRBJ2-7	TGTGCCAGCAGCGTAGAGGACACCCGATACGGCTACGAGCAGTACTTC	CASSVEDTRYGYEQYF
many	TRBV10-3	-	TRBJ1-1	TGTGCCATCAGTGAGTCTATCCCCTTGGGCACTGAAGCTTTCTTT	CAISESIPLGTEAFF
many	TRBV10-3	TRBD1	TRBJ2-7	TGTGCCATCAGTACAGGGGATTCCTACGAGCAGTACTTC	CAISTGDSYEQYF
many	TRBV18	-	TRBJ1-1	TGTGCCAGCTCACTGTCCGGGCGGGGTGAAGCTTTCTTT	CASSLSGRGEAFF
many	TRBV20-1	-	TRBJ2-7	TGCAGTGCCCCCCGAGCGGGTTCGAGCTCCTACGAGCAGTACTTC	CSAPRAGSSSYEQYF
many	TRBV29-1	-	TRBJ2-5	TGCAGCGTTGGGCCCCAGGCAGGGGTTGAGACCCAGTACTTC	CSVGPQAGVETQYF
few	TRBV7-2	-	TRBJ1-5	TGTGCCAGCAGCTCAGGGGAGCCCCAGCATTTT	CASSSGEPQHF
few	TRBV29-1	-	TRBJ1-1	TGCAGCGTTCGGGACGGTAACACTGAAGCTTTCTTT	CSVRDGNTEAFF
many	TRBV14	-	TRBJ2-1	TGTGCCAGCAGCCCGGGCTCCCCGGGTGAGCAGTTCTTC	CASSPGSPGEQFF
many	TRBV6-5	TRBD2	TRBJ2-1	TGTGCCAGCAGCCTTAGCGGGAGGATCTACAATGAGCAGTTCTTC	CASSLSGRIYNEQFF
few	TRBV7-2	TRBD1	TRBJ1-1	TGTGCCAGCAGCACCCACAGGGGTCCGTCCACTGAAGCTTTCTTT	CASSTHRGPSTEAFF
many	TRBV29-1	-	TRBJ2-2	TGCAGCGTTGATCTAGCAGCCTCGAACACCGGGGAGCTGTTTTTT	CSVDLAASNTGELFF
-	TRBV18	-	TRBJ2-7	TGTGCCAGCTCACCAGGTTCAGGAATCTACGAGCAGTACTTC	CASSPGSGIYEQYF
many	TRBV28	-	TRBJ2-3	TGTGCCAGCAGACGAGGAGGACTTACTAGCACAGATACGCAGTATTTT	CASRRGGLTSTDTQYF
many	TRBV12-3/TRBV12-4	-	TRBJ1-2	TGTGCCAGCAGCCGTACAGGGCTTCGCTATGGCTACACCTTC	CASSRTGLRYGYTF
many	TRBV10-3	-	TRBJ1-5	TGTGCCACCGCCGCCGGGGGTAGCAATCAGCCCCAGCATTTT	CATAAGGSNQPQHF
few	TRBV13	TRBD2	TRBJ2-7	TGTGCCAGCAGCTTGGCTAGCGGGAGGCCTAGCTCCTACGAGCAGTACTTC	CASSLASGRPSSYEQYF
many	TRBV29-1	-	TRBJ2-3	TGCAGCGTCTACTCCTACGGGGTTAGCACAGATACGCAGTATTTT	CSVYSYGVSTDTQYF
many	TRBV20-1	TRBD1	TRBJ1-1	TGCAGTGCTTCGCACAGGGGCCTGAACACTGAAGCTTTCTTT	CSASHRGLNTEAFF
many	TRBV7-9	-	TRBJ2-2	TGTGCCAGCAGCTTAGGCGGGGCCACCGGGGAGCTGTTTTTT	CASSLGGATGELFF
many	TRBV4-3	-	TRBJ2-7	TGCGCCAGCAGCCCAGGCGGTGGCTACGAGCAGTACTTC	CASSPGGGYEQYF
-	TRBV6-5	-	TRBJ1-5	TGTGCCAGCAGTTACTGGGCAGGGGACCGGTCCCCTCAGCCCCAGCATTTT	CASSYWAGDRSPQPQHF
many	TRBV6-6	TRBD2	TRBJ2-3	TGTGCCAGCAGGCCGAGGTTGGCGGGAGGAAGAGATACGCAGTATTTT	CASRPRLAGGRDTQYF
few	TRBV29-1	-	TRBJ1-4	TGCAGCGTTGAAAGCAGTTCTAATGAAAAACTGTTTTTT	CSVESSSNEKLFF
many	TRBV9	TRBD2	TRBJ2-2	TGTGCCAGCAGCGTAGATACTAGCGGGACAGGGGAGCTGTTTTTT	CASSVDTSGTGELFF
many	TRBV28	-	TRBJ1-2	TGTGCCAGCAGTTTGTATCCAGGGCGGGGTGGCTACACCTTC	CASSLYPGRGGYTF
many	TRBV6-5	-	TRBJ2-7	TGTGCCAGCAGTTATGGGGGGCAGAGCGAGCAGTACTTC	CASSYGGQSEQYF
-	TRBV19	-	TRBJ2-7	TGTGCCAGTAGTATAGCCGGGGGCGGCAACGAGCAGTACTTC	CASSIAGGGNEQYF
many	TRBV29-1	-	TRBJ1-5	TGCAGCGTTGGAGACGGTAGCAATCAGCCCCAGCATTTT	CSVGDGSNQPQHF
-	TRBV3-1	TRBD2	TRBJ2-5	TGTGCCAGCAGCCAGGCTAGCGGGAGTCAAGAGACCCAGTACTTC	CASSQASGSQETQYF
many	TRBV28	TRBD1	TRBJ1-4	TGTGCCAGCAGCTCAGACAGGGCGGTTGGAAAACTGTTTTTT	CASSSDRAVGKLFF
many	TRBV4-3	-	TRBJ2-1	TGCGCCAGCAGCCAAGTAGGAATAGCTAATGAGCAGTTCTTC	CASSQVGIANEQFF
many	TRBV7-9	-	TRBJ1-6	TGTGCCAGCAGGGTCGGAGTGGGGGACAATTCACCCCTCCACTTT	CASRVGVGDNSPLHF
many	TRBV4-3	-	TRBJ2-1	TGCGCCAGCAGCCAAGATCTTTTTGTCAGCAATGAGCAGTTCTTC	CASSQDLFVSNEQFF
many	TRBV10-3	-	TRBJ2-7	TGTGCCTCAAGTGAAAGCGAAGGAAGCTACGAGCAGTACTTC	CASSESEGSYEQYF
many	TRBV6-2/TRBV6-3	-	TRBJ1-1	TGTGCCAGCATCCTGACAGAAGTGAACACTGAAGCTTTCTTT	CASILTEVNTEAFF
many	TRBV9	TRBD2	TRBJ2-7	TGTGCCAGCACCCGTACCGGGAGGGCCCCTCCCTACGAGCAGTACTTC	CASTRTGRAPPYEQYF
medium-sized	TRBV20-1	TRBD1	TRBJ2-7	TGCAGTGCTAGGCCCGGGACAGGGCCCCAGCAGTACTTC	CSARPGTGPQQYF
many	TRBV4-1	TRBD2	TRBJ2-1	TGCGCCAGCAGGAACTTGGGGACTACCTACAATGAGCAGTTCTTC	CASRNLGTTYNEQFF
many	TRBV7-2	-	TRBJ1-2	TGTGCCAGCAGCTTAGGCAGGAGCTATGGCTACACCTTC	CASSLGRSYGYTF